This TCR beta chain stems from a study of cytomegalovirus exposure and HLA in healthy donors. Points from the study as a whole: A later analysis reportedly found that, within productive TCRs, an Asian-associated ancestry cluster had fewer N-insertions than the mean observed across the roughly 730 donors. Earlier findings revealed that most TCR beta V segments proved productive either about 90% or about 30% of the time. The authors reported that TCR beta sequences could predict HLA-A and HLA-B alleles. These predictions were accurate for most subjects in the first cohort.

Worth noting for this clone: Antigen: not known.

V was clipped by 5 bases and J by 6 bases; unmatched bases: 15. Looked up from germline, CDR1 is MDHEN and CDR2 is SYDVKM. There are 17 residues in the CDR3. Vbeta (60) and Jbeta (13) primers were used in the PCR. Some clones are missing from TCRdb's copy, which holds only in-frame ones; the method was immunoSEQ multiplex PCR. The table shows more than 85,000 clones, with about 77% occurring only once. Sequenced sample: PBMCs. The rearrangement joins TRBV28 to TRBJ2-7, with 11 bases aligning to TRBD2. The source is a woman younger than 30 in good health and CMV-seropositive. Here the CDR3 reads CASSTPFGVAGGLEQYF. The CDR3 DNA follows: TGTGCCAGCAGTACCCCCTTTGGGGTAGCGGGAGGGCTCGAGCAGTACTTC.